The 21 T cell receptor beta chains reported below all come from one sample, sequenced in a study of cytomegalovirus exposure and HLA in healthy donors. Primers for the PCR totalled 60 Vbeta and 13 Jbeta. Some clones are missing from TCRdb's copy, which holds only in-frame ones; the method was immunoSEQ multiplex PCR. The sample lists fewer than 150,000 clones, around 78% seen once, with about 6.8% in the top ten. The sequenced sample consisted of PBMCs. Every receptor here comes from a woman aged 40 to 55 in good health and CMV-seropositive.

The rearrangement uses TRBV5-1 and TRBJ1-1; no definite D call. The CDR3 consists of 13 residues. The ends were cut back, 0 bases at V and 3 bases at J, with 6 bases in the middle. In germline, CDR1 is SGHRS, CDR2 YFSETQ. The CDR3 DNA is TGCGCCAGCAGCTTGGAAACATACACTGAAGCTTTCTTT. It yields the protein CASSLETYTEAFF.

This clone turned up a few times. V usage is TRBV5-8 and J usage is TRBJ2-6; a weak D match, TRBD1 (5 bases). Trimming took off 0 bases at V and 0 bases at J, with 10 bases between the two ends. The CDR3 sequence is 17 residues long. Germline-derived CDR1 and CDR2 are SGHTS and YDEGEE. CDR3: CASSLGLDSSGANVLTF. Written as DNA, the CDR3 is TGTGCCAGCAGCTTGGGACTTGACAGCTCTGGGGCCAACGTCCTGACTTTC.

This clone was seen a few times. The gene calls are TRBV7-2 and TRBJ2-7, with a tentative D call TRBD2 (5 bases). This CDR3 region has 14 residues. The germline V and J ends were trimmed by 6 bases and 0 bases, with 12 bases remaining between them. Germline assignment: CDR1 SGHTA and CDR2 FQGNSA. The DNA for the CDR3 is TGTGCCAGCAGTCATGGACTTCTCTCCTACGAGCAGTACTTC. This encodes CASSHGLLSYEQYF. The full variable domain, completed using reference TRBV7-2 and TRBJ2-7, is GAGVSQSPSNKVTEKGKDVELRCDPISGHTALYWYRQSLGQGLEFLIYFQGNSAPDKSGLPSDRFSAERTGGSVSTLTIQRTQQEDSAVYLCASSHGLLSYEQYFGPGTRLTVT.

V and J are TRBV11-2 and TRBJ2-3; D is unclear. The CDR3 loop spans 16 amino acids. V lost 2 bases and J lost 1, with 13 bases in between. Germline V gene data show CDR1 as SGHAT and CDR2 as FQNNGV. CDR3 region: CASSLMPMSGTDTQYF. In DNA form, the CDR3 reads TGTGCCAGCAGCTTAATGCCAATGAGCGGCACAGATACGCAGTATTTT.

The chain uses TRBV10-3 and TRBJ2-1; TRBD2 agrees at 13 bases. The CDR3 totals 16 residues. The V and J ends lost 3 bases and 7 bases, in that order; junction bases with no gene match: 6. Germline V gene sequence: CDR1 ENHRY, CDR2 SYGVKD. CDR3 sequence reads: CAISDGTSGTPNEQFF. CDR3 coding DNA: TGTGCCATCAGTGATGGGACTAGCGGGACTCCTAATGAGCAGTTCTTC.

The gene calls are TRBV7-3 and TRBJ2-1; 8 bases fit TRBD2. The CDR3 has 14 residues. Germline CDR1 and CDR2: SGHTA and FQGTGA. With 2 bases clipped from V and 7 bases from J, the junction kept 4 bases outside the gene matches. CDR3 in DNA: TGTGCCAGCAGCTTAGGAGCGGGAGAGAATGAGCAGTTCTTC. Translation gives CASSLGAGENEQFF.

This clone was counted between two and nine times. The CDR3 loop reads CASSPGTYTEAFF. The CDR3 nucleotides read TGTGCCAGCAGCCCCGGGACATACACTGAAGCTTTCTTT. The chain links TRBV28 to TRBJ1-1, with D possibly being TRBD1 (6 bases). The germline CDR1 and CDR2 sequences are MDHEN and SYDVKM. V lost 6 bases, J lost 3 bases, and 11 bases lay in between. The CDR3 has 13 residues.

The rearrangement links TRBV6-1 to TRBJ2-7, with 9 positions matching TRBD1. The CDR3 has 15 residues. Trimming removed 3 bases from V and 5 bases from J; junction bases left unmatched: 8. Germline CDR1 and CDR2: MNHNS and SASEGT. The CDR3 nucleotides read TGTGCCAGCAGTGAGGGGACAGGGTTTAGTCACGAGCAGTACTTC. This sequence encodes CASSEGTGFSHEQYF.

The CDR3 loop is CASSEVADGYTF. The CDR3 nucleotides read TGTGCCAGCAGTGAAGTTGCAGATGGCTACACCTTC. The rearrangement links TRBV6-5 to TRBJ1-2, with D uncertain. This CDR3 has 12 amino acids. Deletions cut 5 bases from V and 6 bases from J, with 10 bases between. Germline lookup yields CDR1 MNHEY and CDR2 SVGAGI.

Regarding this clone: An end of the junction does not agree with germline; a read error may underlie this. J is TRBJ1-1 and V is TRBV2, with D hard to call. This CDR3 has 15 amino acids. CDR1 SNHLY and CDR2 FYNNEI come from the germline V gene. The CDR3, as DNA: TGTGCCAGCAGACGGACGTCAGAGCGGAACACTGAAGCCTTCTTT. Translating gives CASRRTSERNTEAFF.

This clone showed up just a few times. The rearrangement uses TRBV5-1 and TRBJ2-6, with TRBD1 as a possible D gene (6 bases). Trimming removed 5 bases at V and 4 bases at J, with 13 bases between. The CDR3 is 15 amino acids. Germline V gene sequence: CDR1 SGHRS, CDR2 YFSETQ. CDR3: CASRQTGGGANVLTF. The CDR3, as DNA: TGCGCCAGCAGACAGACAGGTGGAGGGGCCAACGTCCTGACTTTC.

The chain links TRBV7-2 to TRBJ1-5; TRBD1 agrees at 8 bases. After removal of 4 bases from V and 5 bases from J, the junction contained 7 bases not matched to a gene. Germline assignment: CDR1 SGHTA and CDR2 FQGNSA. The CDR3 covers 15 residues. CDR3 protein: CASSWATGVDQPQHF. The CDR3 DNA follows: TGTGCCAGCAGCTGGGCGACAGGGGTGGATCAGCCCCAGCATTTT.

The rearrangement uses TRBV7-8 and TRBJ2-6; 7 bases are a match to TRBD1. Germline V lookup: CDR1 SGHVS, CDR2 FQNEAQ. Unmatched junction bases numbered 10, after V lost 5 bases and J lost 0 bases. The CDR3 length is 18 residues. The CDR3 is CASSPGAGGHSGANVLTF. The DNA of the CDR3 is TGTGCCAGCAGCCCTGGGGCAGGGGGACACTCTGGGGCCAACGTCCTGACTTTC.

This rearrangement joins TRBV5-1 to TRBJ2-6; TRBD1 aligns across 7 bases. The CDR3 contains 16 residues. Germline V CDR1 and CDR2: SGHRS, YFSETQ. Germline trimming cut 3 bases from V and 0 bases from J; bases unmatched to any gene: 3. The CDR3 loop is CASSWTGDSGANVLTF. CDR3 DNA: TGCGCCAGCAGCTGGACAGGCGACTCTGGGGCCAACGTCCTGACTTTC.

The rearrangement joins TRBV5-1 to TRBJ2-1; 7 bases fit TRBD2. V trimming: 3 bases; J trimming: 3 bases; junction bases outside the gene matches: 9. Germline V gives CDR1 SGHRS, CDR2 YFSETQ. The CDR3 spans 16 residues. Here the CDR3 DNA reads TGCGCCAGCAGCTGGAGCCCGGGAGGCGGCTACAATGAGCAGTTCTTC. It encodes CASSWSPGGGYNEQFF.

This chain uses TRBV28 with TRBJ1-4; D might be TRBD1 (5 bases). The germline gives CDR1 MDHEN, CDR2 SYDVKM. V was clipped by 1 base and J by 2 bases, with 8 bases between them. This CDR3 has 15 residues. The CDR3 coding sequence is TGTGCCAGCAGTTTATCAGGGTTCACTAATGAAAAACTGTTTTTT. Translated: CASSLSGFTNEKLFF. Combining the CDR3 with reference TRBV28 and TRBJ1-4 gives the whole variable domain DVKVTQSSRYLVKRTGEKVFLECVQDMDHENMFWYRQDPGLGLRLIYFSYDVKMKEKGDIPEGYSVSREKKERFSLILESASTNQTSMYLCASSLSGFTNEKLFFGSGTQLSVL.

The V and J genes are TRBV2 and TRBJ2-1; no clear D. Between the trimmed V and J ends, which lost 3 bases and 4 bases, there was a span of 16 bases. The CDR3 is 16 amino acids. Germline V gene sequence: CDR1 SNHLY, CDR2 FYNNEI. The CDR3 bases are TGTGCCAGCAGTGACGGCCGTGGGCCGAAATACAATGAGCAGTTCTTC. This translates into CASSDGRGPKYNEQFF.

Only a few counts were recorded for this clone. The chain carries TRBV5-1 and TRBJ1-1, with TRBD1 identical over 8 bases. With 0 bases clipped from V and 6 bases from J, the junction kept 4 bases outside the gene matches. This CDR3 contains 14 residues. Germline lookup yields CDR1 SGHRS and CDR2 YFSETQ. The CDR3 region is CASSLDWTGSEAFF. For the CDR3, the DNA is TGCGCCAGCAGCTTGGACTGGACAGGGTCTGAAGCTTTCTTT.

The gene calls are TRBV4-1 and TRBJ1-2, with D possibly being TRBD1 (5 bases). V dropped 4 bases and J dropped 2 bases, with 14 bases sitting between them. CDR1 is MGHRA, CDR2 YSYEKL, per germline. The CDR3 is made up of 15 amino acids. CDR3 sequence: CASSLTGGANYGYTF. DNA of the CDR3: TGCGCCAGCAGCCTCACCGGTGGGGCAAACTATGGCTACACCTTC.

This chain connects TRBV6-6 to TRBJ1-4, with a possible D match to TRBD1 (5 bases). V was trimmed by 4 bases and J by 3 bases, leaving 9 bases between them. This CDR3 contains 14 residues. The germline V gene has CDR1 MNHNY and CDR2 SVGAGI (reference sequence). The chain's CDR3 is CASSWTTPNEKLFF. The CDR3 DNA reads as TGTGCCAGCAGTTGGACAACCCCTAATGAAAAACTGTTTTTT.

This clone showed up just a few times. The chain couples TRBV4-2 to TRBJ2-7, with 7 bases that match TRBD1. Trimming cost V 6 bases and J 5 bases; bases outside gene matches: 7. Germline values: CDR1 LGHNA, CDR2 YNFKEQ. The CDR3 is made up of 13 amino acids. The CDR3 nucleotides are TGTGCCAGCAGAATACAGGGGTCCCACGAGCAGTACTTC. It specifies CASRIQGSHEQYF.